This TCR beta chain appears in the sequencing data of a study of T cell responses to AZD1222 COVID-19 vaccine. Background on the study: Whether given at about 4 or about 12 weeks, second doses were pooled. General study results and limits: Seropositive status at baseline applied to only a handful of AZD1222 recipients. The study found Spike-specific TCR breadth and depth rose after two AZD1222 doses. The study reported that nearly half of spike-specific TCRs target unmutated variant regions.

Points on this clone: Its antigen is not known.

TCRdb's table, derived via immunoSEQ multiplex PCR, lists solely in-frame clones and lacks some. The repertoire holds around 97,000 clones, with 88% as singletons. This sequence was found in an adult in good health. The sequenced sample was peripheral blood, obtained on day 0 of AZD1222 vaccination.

The CDR3 sequence: CASSQELAGSTGETQYF. DNA for the CDR3: TGCGCCAGCAGCCAAGAACTAGCGGGGAGCACTGGGGAGACCCAGTACTTC. This chain joins TRBV4-3 and TRBJ2-5; 10 positions agree with TRBD2. V lost 0 bases to trimming and J lost 5 bases; unmatched junction nucleotides: 9. Looked up from germline, CDR1 is LGHNA and CDR2 is YSLEER. The CDR3 length is 17 residues.